This TCR beta chain was sequenced for a study of blood T cell repertoires in COVID-19. Study as a whole: Samples taken during acute and convalescent COVID-19 were collected in the United States, Italy and Spain.

This clone was recorded only once. As originally analysed: Amplifying reference gene primers gave estimates of nucleated cell counts. The assay was immunoSEQ multiplex PCR, and TCRdb's table has in-frame clones only and misses some. V and J calls and clone size are given by that table; D and trimming were obtained from the DNA. The repertoire holds around 110,000 clones, with about nine tenths as singletons. Sequencing used peripheral blood. The TCR originated in a man aged 40-49 years with acute or convalescent COVID-19.

The CDR3: CASSAAGFSANYGYTF. The CDR3 DNA sequence: TGTGCCAGCAGCGCCGCAGGGTTTTCTGCTAACTATGGCTACACCTTC. V usage is TRBV7-8 and J usage is TRBJ1-2; D is possibly TRBD1 (5 bases). The ends were cut back, 5 bases at V and 0 bases at J, with 16 bases in the middle. The CDR3 is 16 residues long. From germline, CDR1 is SGHVS and CDR2 FQNEAQ.